This TCR beta chain is from a study of shared T cell receptors in the human thymus. Repertoires were generated with immunoSEQ multiplex PCR, while TCRdb's copy carries only in-frame clones and drops some. Among around 340,000 clones, roughly 94% were seen once, and the ten largest hold roughly 0.021%. The CDR3 is 13 residues long. V lost 6 bases, J lost 3 bases, and 12 bases lay in between. The germline V gene has CDR1 MNHEY and CDR2 SMNVEV (reference sequence). The rearrangement links TRBV27 to TRBJ2-7; D unclear. The sample consisted of thymocytes. The sequence was obtained from a human donor. Here the CDR3 reads CASSESRVYEQYF. The CDR3 region has the DNA TGTGCCAGCAGCGAGTCGCGCGTCTACGAGCAGTACTTC.